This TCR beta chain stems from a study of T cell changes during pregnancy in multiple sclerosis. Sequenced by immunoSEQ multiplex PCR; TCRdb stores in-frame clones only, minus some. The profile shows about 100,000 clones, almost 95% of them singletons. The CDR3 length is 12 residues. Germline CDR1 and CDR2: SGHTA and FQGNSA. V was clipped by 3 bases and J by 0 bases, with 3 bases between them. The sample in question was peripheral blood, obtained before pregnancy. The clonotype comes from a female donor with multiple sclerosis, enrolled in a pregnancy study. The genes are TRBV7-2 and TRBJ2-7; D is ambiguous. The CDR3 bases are TGTGCCAGCAGCTTGAGCTCCTACGAGCAGTACTTC. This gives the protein CASSLSSYEQYF.